This T cell receptor (beta chain) came from a study of cytomegalovirus exposure and HLA in healthy donors. Amplification used 60 Vbeta primers and 13 Jbeta primers. Libraries were prepared by immunoSEQ multiplex PCR; TCRdb keeps only in-frame clonotypes and omits some of them. Altogether about 260,000 clones are present, roughly 70% being singletons, with the ten largest covering over 2%. Trimming shortened V by 4 bases and J by 1 base, and 10 bases separated the two germline ends. Germline assignment: CDR1 LNHDA and CDR2 SQIVND (reference sequence). This CDR3 region has 14 residues. J is TRBJ1-1 and V is TRBV19, with a tentative D call TRBD1 (6 bases). The receptor was isolated from a female donor in good health and CMV-seronegative. The material sequenced was PBMCs. The CDR3 here is CASSKPGANTEAFF. In nucleotides, the CDR3 is TGTGCCAGTAGTAAACCAGGGGCGAACACTGAAGCTTTCTTT.